The entry below describes one T cell receptor beta chain. Method: immunoSEQ multiplex PCR; TCRdb's copy keeps in-frame clones and lacks some. The data show about 250,000 clones, 70% seen once. These data come from a study of cytotoxic CD8 clonotypes in ibrutinib-treated CLL. CDR3 length equals 16 residues. In germline, CDR1 is MNHEY, CDR2 SVGAGI. V was clipped by 2 bases and J by 5 bases; unmatched bases: 6. The material was PBMCs, obtained after 24 months of ibrutinib treatment. The chain joins TRBV6-5 to TRBJ2-1, with 10 positions matching TRBD2. The origin of this receptor is a human donor with chronic lymphocytic leukemia. CDR3 loop: CASSYPGLAPDNEQFF. The CDR3 bases are TGTGCCAGCAGTTACCCGGGACTAGCGCCTGACAATGAGCAGTTCTTC.